These T cell receptor beta chains were read from a single sample in a study of cytomegalovirus exposure and HLA in healthy donors. TCRdb's copy holds only in-frame clones and misses some; the assay was immunoSEQ multiplex PCR. The profile shows 100,000 to 150,000 clones, approximately 83% of them singletons. The sequenced sample consisted of PBMCs. These receptors were collected from a girl aged 2 to 9 in good health and CMV-seronegative. Each CDR3 is given with its conserved first and last residue. A D gene is named only where the DNA matches it firmly. Clone size, where shown, is once, few, many, or a class for clones that have expanded.

CDR3aa	CDR3nt	d_gene	j_gene	v_gene	abundance
CASSMGHVYYEQYF	TGTGCCAGCAGCATGGGACATGTTTACTACGAGCAGTACTTC	.	TRBJ2-7	TRBV7-9	.
CASSSLAGGHNEQFF	TGTGCCAGCAGTTCCTTAGCGGGGGGGCACAATGAGCAGTTCTTC	TRBD2	TRBJ2-1	TRBV27	.
CASRPGRSGEQYF	TGTGCCAGCAGGCCCGGCAGGTCGGGAGAGCAGTACTTC	.	TRBJ2-7	TRBV28	.
CASSLGFPQGGTYEQYF	TGTGCCAGCAGCTTAGGATTTCCACAGGGAGGGACCTACGAGCAGTACTTC	.	TRBJ2-7	TRBV7-8	.
CASSQGLAPETQYF	TGTGCCAGCAGCCAGGGACTAGCTCCGGAGACCCAGTACTTC	TRBD2	TRBJ2-5	TRBV5-6	.
CATSRDPRGSYNEQFF	TGTGCCACCAGCAGAGATCCCAGGGGGTCCTACAATGAGCAGTTCTTC	TRBD1	TRBJ2-1	TRBV15	.
CASSIDYRSSYNEQFF	TGTGCCAGTAGTATAGATTACAGGAGCTCCTACAATGAGCAGTTCTTC	.	TRBJ2-1	TRBV19	.
CSVRTLTENTEAFF	TGCAGCGTGAGAACTTTAACAGAAAACACTGAAGCTTTCTTT	.	TRBJ1-1	TRBV29-1	.
CASTLGQPNTEAFF	TGTGCCAGCACCTTGGGGCAGCCTAACACTGAAGCTTTCTTT	.	TRBJ1-1	TRBV7-9	.
CASSRLLGLLSYNEQFF	TGTGCCAGCAGTCGTCTCCTGGGACTCCTATCCTACAATGAGCAGTTCTTC	.	TRBJ2-1	TRBV27	.
CASRSGQTSYGYTF	TGTGCCAGTAGGTCGGGACAGACATCTTATGGCTACACCTTC	TRBD1	TRBJ1-2	TRBV19	once
CASRTLGVYNEQFF	TGTGCCAGCAGAACATTGGGAGTCTACAATGAGCAGTTCTTC	.	TRBJ2-1	TRBV7-2	.
CASSPRLAGGFYEQYF	TGTGCCAGCAGTCCCAGACTAGCGGGAGGGTTCTACGAGCAGTACTTC	TRBD2	TRBJ2-7	TRBV27	.
CASSSTGTDYEQYF	TGTGCCAGCAGCAGCACCGGGACTGACTACGAGCAGTACTTC	.	TRBJ2-7	TRBV7-3	.
CASSGSEPGQEYEEQYF	TGTGCCAGCAGTGGCTCCGAACCGGGACAGGAATATGAAGAGCAGTACTTC	TRBD1	TRBJ2-7	TRBV6-1	.
CASSGKLAGVTYEQYF	TGTGCCAGCAGTGGAAAGCTAGCGGGGGTTACCTACGAGCAGTACTTC	TRBD2	TRBJ2-7	TRBV2	.
CASSPARDTQYF	TGTGCCAGCAGCCCTGCCCGGGATACGCAGTATTTT	.	TRBJ2-3	TRBV7-9	.
CASSDQGAEAFF	TGTGCCAGCAGTGACCAGGGGGCTGAAGCTTTCTTT	TRBD1	TRBJ1-1	TRBV27	.
CASSGTGGNEQFF	TGTGCCAGTAGCGGGACAGGAGGCAATGAGCAGTTCTTC	TRBD1	TRBJ2-1	TRBV19	.
CASSQGLAGSGVSETQYF	TGCGCCAGCAGCCAGGGACTAGCGGGAAGCGGTGTATCAGAGACCCAGTACTTC	TRBD2	TRBJ2-5	TRBV5-1	once
CASSDPGDRALYEQYF	TGTGCCAGCAGTGACCCCGGGGACAGGGCACTCTACGAGCAGTACTTC	TRBD1	TRBJ2-7	TRBV6-1	.
CATSRWGDGSSYNEQFF	TGTGCCACCAGCAGATGGGGGGACGGCAGCTCCTACAATGAGCAGTTCTTC	.	TRBJ2-1	TRBV15	.
CASGTSAYEQYF	TGTGCCAGCGGGACTAGTGCGTACGAGCAGTACTTC	TRBD2	TRBJ2-7	TRBV25-1	once
CASSGGLVRHEQYF	TGCGCCAGCAGCGGAGGACTAGTTCGCCACGAGCAGTACTTC	TRBD2	TRBJ2-7	TRBV5-1	.
CASRLGTGPYNEQFF	TGCGCCAGCAGACTCGGGACAGGTCCGTACAATGAGCAGTTCTTC	TRBD1	TRBJ2-1	TRBV5-1	few
CASSFVGQGRTYGYTF	TGCGCCAGCAGCTTCGTGGGGCAGGGTCGAACATATGGCTACACCTTC	.	TRBJ1-2	TRBV5-1	few
CASSFWTSTDTQYF	TGTGCCAGCAGCTTTTGGACTAGCACAGATACGCAGTATTTT	.	TRBJ2-3	TRBV5-6	few
CASSEWGQGSLSAYEQYF	TGTGCCAGCAGTGAATGGGGACAGGGATCGCTTTCTGCCTACGAGCAGTACTTC	TRBD1	TRBJ2-7	TRBV6-1	.
CASSLKYREHHEQFF	TGTGCCAGCAGCTTGAAGTACAGGGAGCATCATGAGCAGTTCTTC	.	TRBJ2-1	TRBV5-6	.
CASSAHRQGPDEQYF	TGTGCCAGCAGTGCCCACCGACAGGGACCGGACGAGCAGTACTTC	TRBD1	TRBJ2-7	TRBV2	.
CSAFLRGNTIYF	TGCAGCGCCTTTTTACGGGGAAACACCATATATTTT	.	TRBJ1-3	TRBV29-1	.
CASSREYQETQYF	TGTGCCAGCAGTCGGGAGTACCAAGAGACCCAGTACTTC	.	TRBJ2-5	TRBV6-5	.
CAWSIGREKLFF	TGTGCCTGGAGTATAGGGAGAGAAAAACTGTTTTTT	.	TRBJ1-4	TRBV30	.
CASSLGVVAGGAGSDTQYF	TGTGCCAGCAGCTTGGGGGTGGTAGCGGGAGGCGCGGGGTCAGATACGCAGTATTTT	TRBD2	TRBJ2-3	TRBV5-4	.
CASSSHSQETQYF	TGTGCCAGCAGCTCGCATTCTCAGGAGACCCAGTACTTC	.	TRBJ2-5	TRBV5-5	.
CASSVKMKGAAEKLFF	TGTGCCAGCAGTGTCAAAATGAAGGGGGCGGCTGAAAAACTGTTTTTT	TRBD1	TRBJ1-4	TRBV5-6	once
CASSPRLGNTGELFF	TGTGCCAGCAGCCCTCGACTGGGGAACACCGGGGAGCTGTTTTTT	.	TRBJ2-2	TRBV14	.
CASSESKREPSQYF	TGTGCCAGCAGTGAATCCAAGCGGGAGCCCTCGCAGTACTTC	TRBD2	TRBJ2-7	TRBV2	.
CASSSTRDRQETQYF	TGTGCCAGCAGCAGCACTCGGGACAGGCAAGAGACCCAGTACTTC	TRBD1	TRBJ2-5	TRBV7-8	.
CAISESMGAGGPDTQYF	TGTGCCATCAGTGAGTCGATGGGGGCGGGTGGTCCAGATACGCAGTATTTT	.	TRBJ2-3	TRBV10-3	.